The clone carrying this T cell receptor beta chain was recorded many times. TCRdb re-derived calls from the 5' RACE reads in MiXCR, one entry per CDR3 protein. The data contain about 96,000 distinct CDR3 sequences, 17% of them singletons. This entry is derived from a study of T cells of healthy individuals. V shed 1 base and J shed 8 bases, with 15 bases lying between them. There are 16 residues in the CDR3. CDR1 and CDR2 from the germline V gene are SGHTA and FQGNSA. This clonotype was obtained from a human donor in good health. The chain couples TRBV7-2 to TRBJ1-6, with no clear D. As DNA, the CDR3 is TGTGCCAGCAGCTTAGGCGGGCCCTGGAGGGATTCACCCCTCCACTTT. This translates into CASSLGGPWRDSPLHF.